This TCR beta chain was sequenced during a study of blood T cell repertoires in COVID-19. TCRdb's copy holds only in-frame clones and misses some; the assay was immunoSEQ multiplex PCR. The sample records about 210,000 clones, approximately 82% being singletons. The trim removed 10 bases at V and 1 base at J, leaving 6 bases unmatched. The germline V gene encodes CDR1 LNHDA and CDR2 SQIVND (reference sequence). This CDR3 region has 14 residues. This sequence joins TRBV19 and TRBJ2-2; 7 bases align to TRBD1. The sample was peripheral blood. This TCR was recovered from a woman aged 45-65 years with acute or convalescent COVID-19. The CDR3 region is CAIKTGMNTGELFF. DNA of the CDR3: TGTGCCATAAAGACAGGGATGAACACCGGGGAGCTGTTTTTT.